One sample yielded the 30 T cell receptor beta chains listed below, sequenced in a study of T-cell reconstitution after alpha-beta-depleted transplantation in children. Unique molecular identifiers were used to barcode this TCRbeta library. TCRdb ran MiXCR on the PCR reads and lists one entry per CDR3 protein. The sample shows some 350,000 distinct CDR3 sequences, around 15% of them seen only once. Sequencing used PBMCs, mostly from graft donor cells, obtained 360 days after TCRalphabeta/CD19-depleted stem cell transplant. These receptors came from a male patient under 10 years old who had a stem cell transplant for acute lymphoblastic leukemia, so the T cells may come from the graft donor.

This rearrangement joins TRBV7-9 to TRBJ1-2; 7 nucleotides align to TRBD1. The CDR3 runs 16 residues. Germline V gene data show CDR1 as SEHNR and CDR2 as FQNEAQ (reference sequence). The V gene end was trimmed by 3 bases and the J gene end by 4 bases; junction bases not matched to a gene: 11. CDR3: CASSFGTAPTLYGYTF. The CDR3 DNA is TGTGCCAGCAGCTTCGGGACAGCTCCTACGCTCTATGGCTACACCTTC.

This clonotype was picked up a small number of times. The V gene is TRBV30, the J gene TRBJ1-1, with D unresolved. The CDR3 spans 13 residues. V dropped 1 base and J dropped 1 base, with 7 bases sitting between them. Germline loops: CDR1 GTSNPN, CDR2 SVGIG (reference sequence). The CDR3 nucleotides are TGTGCCTGGAGTGGGAGGCCGAACACTGAAGCTTTCTTT. This codes for CAWSGRPNTEAFF.

This clonotype was seen more than once but under ten times. The rearrangement joins TRBV7-8 to TRBJ1-1; D ambiguous. The CDR3 contains 16 residues. The V end lost 5 bases, the J end lost 3 bases, and 19 bases lay between the germline ends. Looked up from germline, CDR1 is SGHVS and CDR2 is FQNEAQ. Here the CDR3 reads CASSRTPGGKYTEAFF. Written as DNA, the CDR3 is TGTGCCAGCAGCCGTACCCCAGGTGGGAAGTACACTGAAGCTTTCTTT.

The chain uses TRBV4-2 and TRBJ2-7, with D possibly TRBD2 on 5 matching bases. This CDR3 comprises 15 residues. V lost 1 base to trimming and J lost 3 bases, with 13 bases between them. CDR1 and CDR2 from the germline V gene are LGHNA and YNFKEQ. CDR3 loop: CASSQVTSGYYEQYF. The DNA for the CDR3 is TGTGCCAGCAGCCAAGTGACCAGCGGTTACTACGAGCAGTACTTC.

This clonotype came up many times. This chain uses TRBV5-1 with TRBJ2-7; D is possibly TRBD2 (6 bases). V was cut by 1 base and J by 4 bases, with 24 bases left in between. The CDR3 consists of 18 residues. The germline gives CDR1 SGHRS, CDR2 YFSETQ. The CDR3 loop is CASSLTYSGLPGGYEQYF. CDR3 DNA sequence: TGCGCCAGCAGCTTGACCTATAGCGGCTTGCCAGGCGGGTACGAGCAGTACTTC.

This clonotype turned up a few times. One base away lies a much larger clone, so this may be a sequencing read error. The rearrangement uses TRBV3-1 and TRBJ2-2, with a weak D call TRBD2 (5 bases). Germline assignment: CDR1 LGHDT and CDR2 YNNKEL (reference sequence). The CDR3 contains 13 residues. The CDR3 protein is CASSQGQTGELVF. The CDR3 nucleotides are TGTGCCAGCAGCCAAGGTCAAACCGGGGAGCTGGTTTTT.

At least ten counts were recorded for this clonotype. The gene calls are TRBV5-5 and TRBJ1-4; D perhaps matches TRBD1 (5 bases). The germline V gene has CDR1 SGHKS and CDR2 YYEKEE (reference sequence). V was shortened by 2 bases and J by 8 bases, with 13 bases between the two germline ends. The CDR3 extends over 14 amino acids. The CDR3 is CASSFPGPGEKLFF. In DNA, the CDR3 is TGTGCCAGCAGCTTCCCGGGACCGGGGGAAAAACTGTTTTTT.

Many counts were recorded for this clonotype. The chain employs TRBV12-3 or TRBV12-4 and TRBJ2-7, with TRBD2 identical over 10 bases. V lost 3 bases to trimming and J lost 2 bases; unmatched junction nucleotides: 4. The CDR3 length is 15 residues. The CDR3 sequence: CASSFGTSATYEQYF. CDR3 coding DNA: TGTGCCAGCAGTTTCGGGACTAGCGCTACCTACGAGCAGTACTTC.

This clonotype was detected only a few times. The chain has TRBV6-2 or TRBV6-3 and TRBJ2-3; D gene unclear. CDR1 MNHEY and CDR2 SVGEGT come from the germline V gene. CDR3 length: 13 residues. V was trimmed by 5 bases and J by 7 bases, leaving 13 bases between them. The CDR3 loop reads CASSPPLLHTQYF. The CDR3 bases are TGTGCCAGCAGTCCCCCGCTACTTCATACGCAGTATTTT.

The V and J genes are TRBV4-3 and TRBJ1-2, with a possible D match to TRBD1 (5 bases). V was trimmed by 8 bases and J by 5 bases, leaving 21 bases between them. The CDR3 is made up of 15 amino acids. Germline-derived CDR1 and CDR2 are LGHNA and YSLEER. The DNA of the CDR3 is TGCGCCAGCTCGGACACGGTATATTTCTGGTATGGCTACACCTTC. Amino acid sequence: CASSDTVYFWYGYTF.

This chain uses TRBV18 with TRBJ2-5, with TRBD1 identical over 8 bases. Germline V CDR1 and CDR2: KGHSH, LQKENI. CDR3 length: 17 residues. V trimming: 0 bases; J trimming: 4 bases; junction bases outside the gene matches: 10. CDR3 DNA sequence: TGTGCCAGCTCACCACCACCTGGACAGGGCGTCCCAGAGACCCAGTACTTC. The encoded protein is CASSPPPGQGVPETQYF.

The V gene is TRBV12-3 or TRBV12-4, the J gene TRBJ2-3, with 13 nucleotides matching TRBD2. The V segment lost 5 bases and the J segment 2 bases; nucleotides outside the gene matches: 1. The CDR3 consists of 15 residues. CDR3: CASSGTSGNTDTQYF. Written as DNA, the CDR3 is TGTGCCAGCAGTGGGACTAGCGGGAACACAGATACGCAGTATTTT.

This rearrangement joins TRBV5-1 to TRBJ2-1; a weak D match, TRBD1 (5 bases). V shed 3 bases and J shed 5 bases, with 15 bases lying between them. This CDR3 spans 15 amino acids. Germline loops: CDR1 SGHRS, CDR2 YFSETQ. The CDR3: CASSSTGRADNEQFF. CDR3 bases: TGCGCCAGCAGCTCGACCGGCAGGGCGGACAATGAGCAGTTCTTC.

There are a few counts of this clonotype. An end of the junction differs from the germline gene, which may be a read error. The chain couples TRBV12-3 or TRBV12-4 to TRBJ2-5; 8 nucleotides align to TRBD1. CDR3 length equals 17 residues. The CDR3 sequence is CASCLRMDRAHQETQYF. Written as DNA, the CDR3 is TGTGCCAGCTGTTTGCGCATGGACAGGGCGCACCAAGAGACCCAGTACTTC.

This clonotype has only a few counts. The chain is built from TRBV20-1 and TRBJ1-5, with D uncertain. This CDR3 comprises 11 residues. V dropped 7 bases and J dropped 5 bases, with 9 bases sitting between them. The V gene's germline CDR1 is DFQATT and CDR2 SNEGSKA (reference sequence). The CDR3 nucleotides read TGCAGTGTAGGAGACTATCAGCCCCAGCATTTT. It yields the protein CSVGDYQPQHF.

This clonotype was counted only a few times. The gene calls are TRBV7-2 and TRBJ1-1, with a tentative D call TRBD1 (5 bases). The CDR3 is made up of 14 amino acids. Trimming left V 4 bases short and J 2 bases short, with 11 bases between. Germline lookup yields CDR1 SGHTA and CDR2 FQGNSA. The CDR3 bases are TGTGCCAGCAGCTCCCTAGGGGTAAACACTGAAGCTTTCTTT. Its translation: CASSSLGVNTEAFF.

This clonotype was seen just once. The chain has TRBV5-6 and TRBJ2-7; the D gene is possibly TRBD1 (6 bases). Germline V CDR1 and CDR2: SGHDT, YYEEEE. The CDR3 has 15 residues. The V end lost 0 bases, the J end lost 5 bases, and 15 bases lay between the germline ends. Here the CDR3 DNA reads TGTGCCAGCAGCTTGGTGTACAGGGCTTCCGACGAGCAGTACTTC. Translating it yields CASSLVYRASDEQYF. Supplemented by reference TRBV5-6 and TRBJ2-7, the full variable domain reads DAGVTQSPTHLIKTRGQQVTLRCSPKSGHDTVSWYQQALGQGPQFIFQYYEEEERQRGNFPDRFSGHQFPNYSSELNVNALLLGDSALYLCASSLVYRASDEQYFGPGTRLTVT.

In this sample, this clonotype turned up many times. The rearrangement joins TRBV4-3 to TRBJ2-1; 8 bases line up with TRBD2. This CDR3 is built from 18 residues. V gave up 0 bases and J gave up 7 bases; unmatched junction bases: 14. Germline CDR1 is LGHNA and CDR2 is YSLEER. The CDR3 DNA follows: TGCGCCAGCAGCCAAGAAGGTGGAGTCAGCGGGAGTAGGAATGAGCAGTTCTTC. Protein sequence: CASSQEGGVSGSRNEQFF.

V is TRBV12-3 or TRBV12-4 and J is TRBJ2-2; D is possibly TRBD2 (8 bases). The V gene lost 4 bases and the J gene lost 4 bases, with 19 bases spanning the gap. CDR3 length: 17 amino acids. This CDR3 is CASSYGGDRVSTGELFF. Here the CDR3 DNA reads TGTGCCAGCAGTTACGGGGGGGACAGAGTGAGCACCGGGGAGCTGTTTTTT.

This clonotype was seen repeatedly, ten times or more. This chain connects TRBV28 to TRBJ2-1, with D tentatively TRBD1 (5 bases). The CDR3 runs 16 residues. Germline V CDR1 and CDR2: MDHEN, SYDVKM. Trimming took off 3 bases at V and 4 bases at J, with 16 bases between the two ends. The CDR3 DNA reads TGTGCCAGCAGTTTGGTATTAACAGGAGTTTACAATGAGCAGTTCTTC. Translated: CASSLVLTGVYNEQFF.

This rearrangement joins TRBV4-3 to TRBJ1-1; 7 nucleotides line up with TRBD1. CDR1 and CDR2 from the germline V gene are LGHNA and YSLEER. J lost 3 bases, V lost 0 bases, and 4 bases had no gene match. This CDR3 spans 15 amino acids. The CDR3 reads CASSQDRGQYTEAFF. The CDR3 region has the DNA TGCGCCAGCAGCCAAGATAGGGGGCAGTACACTGAAGCTTTCTTT.

This chain joins TRBV29-1 and TRBJ2-7, with 7 bases lining up with TRBD1. Germline CDR1 reads SQVTM; CDR2 reads ANQGSEA. Losses at the gene ends were 1 base for V and 2 bases for J; bases not matched to a gene: 5. CDR3 length: 14 residues. The CDR3 loop is CSVEGWDSPYEQYF. The CDR3 DNA follows: TGCAGCGTTGAAGGTTGGGACAGTCCCTACGAGCAGTACTTC.

V is TRBV10-3 and J is TRBJ1-1; D not certain. The length of the CDR3 is 13 residues. V lost 2 bases and J lost 1, with 5 bases in between. Germline lookup yields CDR1 ENHRY and CDR2 SYGVKD. The CDR3, as DNA: TGTGCCATCAGTGAGATGGGGAACACTGAAGCTTTCTTT. Amino acids: CAISEMGNTEAFF.

This clonotype was recorded a few times. CDR3 sequence: CASSLMGQTGGANVLTF. DNA for the CDR3: TGCGCCAGCAGCCTGATGGGACAGACCGGTGGGGCCAACGTCCTGACTTTC. The rearrangement uses TRBV5-1 and TRBJ2-6, with TRBD1 matching 7 bases. The CDR3 is 17 amino acids. The J segment lost 3 bases and the V segment lost 4 bases, leaving 10 bases of the junction unmatched. Germline CDR1 and CDR2: SGHRS and YFSETQ.

The chain couples TRBV20-1 to TRBJ2-3; D is undetermined. The length of the CDR3 is 15 residues. Germline V gene sequence: CDR1 DFQATT, CDR2 SNEGSKA (reference sequence). The ends were cut back, 2 bases at V and 0 bases at J, with 12 bases in the middle. CDR3 amino acids: CSARRPWGSTDTQYF. Here the CDR3 DNA reads TGCAGTGCTAGAAGACCCTGGGGTAGCACAGATACGCAGTATTTT.

CDR3 nucleotides: TGTGCCAGCAGCCAAGGGGCAGGGAGAACCTACGAGCAGTACTTC. Protein sequence: CASSQGAGRTYEQYF. V is TRBV4-2 and J is TRBJ2-7, with D perhaps assigned TRBD1 or TRBD2 (5 bases each). Trimming took off 1 base at V and 2 bases at J, with 12 bases between the two ends. CDR1 is LGHNA and CDR2 is YNFKEQ in the germline V gene. The length of the CDR3 is 15 residues.

This clonotype was counted between two and nine times. V usage is TRBV29-1 and J usage is TRBJ2-7; a possible D gene is TRBD2 (6 bases). Germline CDR1 SQVTM, CDR2 ANQGSEA. This CDR3 region has 15 residues. The ends were cut back, 0 bases at V and 0 bases at J, with 12 bases in the middle. The CDR3 bases are TGCAGCGTTGAAGAGATAGCGGTTAGCTCCTACGAGCAGTACTTC. This gives the protein CSVEEIAVSSYEQYF.

J is TRBJ2-1 and V is TRBV20-1; no clear D. There are 17 residues in the CDR3. CDR1 DFQATT and CDR2 SNEGSKA come from the germline V gene (reference sequence). V lost 3 bases to trimming and J lost 1 base, with 19 bases between them. CDR3 loop: CSASPTLVLGSYNEQFF. CDR3 nucleotide sequence: TGCAGTGCTAGTCCCACTCTAGTCTTAGGATCCTACAATGAGCAGTTCTTC.

This clonotype was detected a few times. This chain links TRBV25-1 with TRBJ2-7, with D unresolved. Trimming removed 8 bases at V and 4 bases at J, with 9 bases between. From germline, CDR1 is MGHDK and CDR2 SYGVNS. The CDR3 is made up of 11 amino acids. Here the CDR3 reads CASAVGYEQYF. CDR3 sequence (DNA): TGTGCCAGCGCCGTGGGTTACGAGCAGTACTTC.

This clonotype was counted only a few times. The V call is TRBV27, the J call TRBJ2-3, with D possibly being TRBD2 (5 bases). The germline V gene has CDR1 MNHEY and CDR2 SMNVEV (reference sequence). The CDR3 runs 15 residues. V was cut by 4 bases and J by 6 bases, with 17 bases left in between. CDR3 coding DNA: TGTGCCAGCAGTTATTTGGCGGGTAAAGGCGATACGCAGTATTTT. It codes for CASSYLAGKGDTQYF.